The entry below describes one T cell receptor (beta chain). The target antigen is unknown. The table came from immunoSEQ multiplex PCR; TCRdb's copy has only in-frame clones and leaves some out. The top ten clones hold approximately 3% of a sample with around 250,000 clones, around 91% of them seen once. The record originates from a study of cytomegalovirus exposure and HLA in healthy donors. The wider study: The 110 or so validation repertoires, a later analysis reported, used the same platform as the approximately 700 first-cohort repertoires.

V was clipped by 7 bases and J by 0 bases, with 15 bases between them. This CDR3 contains 15 residues. Per the germline V gene, CDR1 is MDHEN and CDR2 is SYDVKM. Whole-study results and caveats: Listed as cytomegalovirus-associated were 150 to 200 TCR beta chains. Through in vitro validation, three CMV-associated chains were shown to be specific for CMV antigens. Clusters of TCRs from the first cohort tended to co-occur in the approximately 120 validation repertoires (as a later analysis found).

The sequencing input was PBMCs. The clonotype originates from a woman in her twenties or thirties in good health and CMV-seronegative. The chain carries TRBV28 and TRBJ1-2; tentative D call: TRBD1 (5 bases). The CDR3 DNA reads TGTGCCAGCACCTACTCGGGGGGGACTAACTATGGCTACACCTTC. Amino acids: CASTYSGGTNYGYTF.